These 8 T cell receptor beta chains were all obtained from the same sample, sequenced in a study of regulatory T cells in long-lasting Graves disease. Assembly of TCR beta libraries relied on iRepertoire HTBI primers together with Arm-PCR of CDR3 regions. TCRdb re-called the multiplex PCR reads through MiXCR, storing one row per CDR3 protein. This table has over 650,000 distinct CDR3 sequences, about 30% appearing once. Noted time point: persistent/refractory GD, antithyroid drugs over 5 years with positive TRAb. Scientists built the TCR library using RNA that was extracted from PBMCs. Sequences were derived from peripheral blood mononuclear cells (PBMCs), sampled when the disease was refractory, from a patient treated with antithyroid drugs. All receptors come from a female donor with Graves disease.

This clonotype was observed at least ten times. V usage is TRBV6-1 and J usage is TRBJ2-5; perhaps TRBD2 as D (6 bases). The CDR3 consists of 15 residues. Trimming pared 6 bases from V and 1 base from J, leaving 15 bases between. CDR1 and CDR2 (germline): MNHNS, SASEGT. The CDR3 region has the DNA TGTGCCAGCAGCCCGGACCTACTAGCCCAAGAGACCCAGTACTTC. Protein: CASSPDLLAQETQYF.

CDR3 sequence: CAISESLSVLTGSEQYF. CDR3 coding DNA: TGTGCCATCAGTGAGTCGCTATCAGTTTTGACAGGGAGCGAGCAGTACTTC. The chain links TRBV10-3 to TRBJ2-7, with 7 nucleotides matching TRBD1. CDR3 length: 17 amino acids. V dropped 0 bases and J dropped 6; count of bases not matched to a gene: 14. Per the germline V gene, CDR1 is ENHRY and CDR2 is SYGVKD.

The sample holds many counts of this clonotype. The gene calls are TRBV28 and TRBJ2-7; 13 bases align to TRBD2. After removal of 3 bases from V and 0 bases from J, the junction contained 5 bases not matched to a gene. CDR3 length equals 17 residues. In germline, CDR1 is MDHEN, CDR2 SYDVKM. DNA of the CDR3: TGTGCCAGCAGTTTCCTCGGACTAGCGGGAGCCTCCTACGAGCAGTACTTC. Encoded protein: CASSFLGLAGASYEQYF. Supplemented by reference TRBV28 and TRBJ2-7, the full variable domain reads DVKVTQSSRYLVKRTGEKVFLECVQDMDHENMFWYRQDPGLGLRLIYFSYDVKMKEKGDIPEGYSVSREKKERFSLILESASTNQTSMYLCASSFLGLAGASYEQYFGPGTRLTVT.

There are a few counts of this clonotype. In DNA, the CDR3 is TGTGCCAGCAGCTCAGGCATAGGGCAGAACACTGAAGCTTTCTTT. Translated: CASSSGIGQNTEAFF. The J gene is TRBJ1-1, the V gene TRBV7-6; D not certain. Germline CDR1 and CDR2: SGHVS and FNYEAQ. V lost 4 bases and J lost 1, with 13 bases in between. The length of the CDR3 is 15 residues.

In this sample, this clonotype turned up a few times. The CDR3 DNA is TGTGCCTGGAGTCGGGAGGGGGGTTCTGGCTACACCTTC. It codes for CAWSREGGSGYTF. The V gene is TRBV30, the J gene TRBJ1-2; weak D call: TRBD1 (6 bases). CDR3 length equals 13 residues. CDR1 and CDR2 (germline): GTSNPN, SVGIG (reference sequence). V gave up 2 bases and J gave up 7 bases, with 14 bases separating them.

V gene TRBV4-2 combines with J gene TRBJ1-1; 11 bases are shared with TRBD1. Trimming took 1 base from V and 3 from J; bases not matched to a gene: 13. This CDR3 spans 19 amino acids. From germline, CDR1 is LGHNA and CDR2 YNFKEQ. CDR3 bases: TGTGCCAGCAGCCAAGTCTTCTGGACAGGGGGCTCGGGGCACACTGAAGCTTTCTTT. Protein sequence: CASSQVFWTGGSGHTEAFF.

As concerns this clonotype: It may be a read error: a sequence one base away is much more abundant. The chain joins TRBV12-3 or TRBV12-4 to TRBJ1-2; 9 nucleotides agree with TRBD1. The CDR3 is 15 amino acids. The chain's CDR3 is CASSPDRGTNHGYTF. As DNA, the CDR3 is TGTGCCAGCAGCCCCGACAGGGGGACTAACCATGGCTACACCTTC.

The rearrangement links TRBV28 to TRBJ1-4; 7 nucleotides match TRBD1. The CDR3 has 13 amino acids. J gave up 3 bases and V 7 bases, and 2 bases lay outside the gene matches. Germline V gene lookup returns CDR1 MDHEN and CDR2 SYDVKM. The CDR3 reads CASTGQANEKLFF. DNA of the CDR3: TGTGCCAGCACAGGACAGGCTAATGAAAAACTGTTTTTT.